The 15 T cell receptor beta chains below come from one sample, sequenced in a study of T cell responses to AZD1222 COVID-19 vaccine. TCRdb's table, derived via immunoSEQ multiplex PCR, lists solely in-frame clones and lacks some. This table has some 150,000 clones, 80% to 95% appearing once. Sequenced here: peripheral blood, sampled on day 0 of AZD1222 vaccination. The receptors were gathered from an adult in good health.

The chain links TRBV5-6 to TRBJ1-6, with no clear D. V was pared by 2 bases and J by 3 bases, with 12 bases between. The CDR3 loop spans 16 amino acids. Germline CDR1 and CDR2: SGHDT and YYEEEE. CDR3 nucleotide sequence: TGTGCCAGCAGCTTAGTTGGATCCCACTATAATTCACCCCTCCACTTT. Its translation is CASSLVGSHYNSPLHF.

This clone was detected only once. The chain has TRBV14 and TRBJ1-1; D is uncertain. The CDR3 consists of 15 residues. The V gene's germline CDR1 is SGHDN and CDR2 FVKESK. Trimming cost V 2 bases and J 4 bases, with 14 bases left between them. This CDR3 reads CASSQSPARRTEAFF. CDR3 nucleotide sequence: TGTGCCAGCAGCCAATCCCCGGCCCGACGCACTGAAGCTTTCTTT. The full variable domain, with the rest looked up from reference TRBV14 and TRBJ1-1, is EAGVTQFPSHSVIEKGQTVTLRCDPISGHDNLYWYRRVMGKEIKFLLHFVKESKQDESGMPNNRFLAERTGGTYSTLKVQPAELEDSGVYFCASSQSPARRTEAFFGQGTRLTVV.

This clone was picked up one time. The chain is built from TRBV28 and TRBJ1-5; D not resolved. Germline loops: CDR1 MDHEN, CDR2 SYDVKM. This CDR3 is built from 15 residues. Trimming pared 3 bases from V and 0 bases from J, leaving 9 bases between. The CDR3 loop reads CASSFLRDSNQPQHF. CDR3 sequence (DNA): TGTGCCAGCAGTTTTCTGAGGGATAGCAATCAGCCCCAGCATTTT.

V and J are TRBV5-1 and TRBJ1-1; 11 nucleotides agree with TRBD1. V trimming: 7 bases; J trimming: 1 base; junction bases outside the gene matches: 0. Germline CDR1 SGHRS, CDR2 YFSETQ. The CDR3 is 13 residues long. CDR3 amino acids: CASGTGGNTEAFF. CDR3 DNA: TGCGCCAGCGGGACAGGGGGGAACACTGAAGCTTTCTTT.

This clone was counted once. The chain links TRBV30 to TRBJ2-1, with 7 bases identical to TRBD2. This CDR3 spans 15 amino acids. The trim removed 6 bases at V and 9 bases at J, leaving 17 bases unmatched. The germline V gene has CDR1 GTSNPN and CDR2 SVGIG (reference sequence). CDR3: CACSTGGLRKGEQFF. The DNA of the CDR3 is TGTGCCTGCTCGACGGGGGGACTAAGGAAGGGTGAGCAGTTCTTC.

The chain uses TRBV27 and TRBJ2-1; possibly TRBD1 or TRBD2 for D (6 bases each). V was pared by 3 bases and J by 5 bases, with 14 bases between. The CDR3 is made up of 15 amino acids. Germline assignment: CDR1 MNHEY and CDR2 SMNVEV (reference sequence). CDR3 sequence reads: CASSLIRGRDNEQFF. DNA for the CDR3: TGTGCCAGCAGTTTGATCCGGGGGCGCGACAATGAGCAGTTCTTC.

V is TRBV20-1 and J is TRBJ2-1, with unresolved D. The CDR3 covers 11 residues. CDR1 is DFQATT, CDR2 SNEGSKA, per germline (reference sequence). Between the trimmed V and J ends, which lost 3 bases and 5 bases, there was a span of 5 bases. The CDR3 loop is CSARVHNEQFF. The CDR3 nucleotides are TGCAGTGCTAGGGTACACAATGAGCAGTTCTTC.

The gene calls are TRBV15 and TRBJ2-1; 7 positions match TRBD2. Germline CDR1 LNHNV, CDR2 YYDKDF (reference sequence). The CDR3 extends over 12 amino acids. V trimming: 5 bases; J trimming: 9 bases; junction bases outside the gene matches: 4. The CDR3 reads CATSWGGGEQFF. The CDR3 bases are TGTGCCACCAGCTGGGGGGGAGGTGAGCAGTTCTTC.

In DNA form, the CDR3 reads TGTGCCAGCAGGGCTCAGCGGGCTAATGAAAAACTGTTTTTT. It translates to CASRAQRANEKLFF. The J gene is TRBJ1-4, the V gene TRBV27; no clear D gene. The V end was cut by 6 bases, the J end by 3 bases, with 11 bases between. The CDR3 spans 14 residues. Germline V lookup: CDR1 MNHEY, CDR2 SMNVEV (reference sequence). The whole variable domain, filled in from reference TRBV27 and TRBJ1-4, reads EAQVTQNPRYLITVTGKKLTVTCSQNMNHEYMSWYRQDPGLGLRQIYYSMNVEVTDKGDVPEGYKVSRKEKRNFPLILESPSPNQTSLYFCASRAQRANEKLFFGSGTQLSVL.

This sequence joins TRBV19 and TRBJ2-6; D call uncertain. Germline V gene lookup returns CDR1 LNHDA and CDR2 SQIVND (reference sequence). There are 13 residues in the CDR3. Trimming took 7 bases from V and 0 from J, leaving 4 bases between them. The DNA for the CDR3 is TGTGCCAGTACCTCCTCTGGGGCCAACGTCCTGACTTTC. Its protein product is CASTSSGANVLTF.

This chain uses TRBV2 with TRBJ1-5, with D maybe TRBD1 (6 bases). From germline, CDR1 is SNHLY and CDR2 FYNNEI. The germline V and J ends were trimmed by 6 bases and 0 bases, with 12 bases remaining between them. The CDR3 sequence is 15 residues long. CDR3: CASRFGQYSNQPQHF. The CDR3, as DNA: TGTGCCAGCAGGTTTGGACAGTATAGCAATCAGCCCCAGCATTTT.

This rearrangement joins TRBV7-9 to TRBJ2-1, with a possible D match to TRBD2 (5 bases). Germline V gene sequence: CDR1 SEHNR, CDR2 FQNEAQ (reference sequence). Trimming shortened V by 5 bases and J by 0 bases, and 11 bases separated the two germline ends. The CDR3 consists of 15 residues. DNA for the CDR3: TGTGCCAGCAGCAAAAGCGGAAGCTCCTACAATGAGCAGTTCTTC. This translates into CASSKSGSSYNEQFF. Combining the CDR3 with reference TRBV7-9 and TRBJ2-1 gives the whole variable domain DTGVSQNPRHKITKRGQNVTFRCDPISEHNRLYWYRQTLGQGPEFLTYFQNEAQLEKSRLLSDRFSAERPKGSFSTLEIQRTEQGDSAMYLCASSKSGSSYNEQFFGPGTRLTVL.

This clone was detected only once. The chain uses TRBV6-5 and TRBJ1-3; 7 positions agree with TRBD1. This CDR3 contains 14 residues. From germline, CDR1 is MNHEY and CDR2 SVGAGI. V shed 7 bases, J shed 4 bases, and the junction held 7 bases outside the gene matches. DNA of the CDR3: TGTGCCAGCACCAGACAGGGTGGCGGAAACACCATATATTTT. Residues: CASTRQGGGNTIYF.

The V call is TRBV25-1, the J call TRBJ2-5; 7 bases align to TRBD1. The junction had 8 bases not matched to a gene; V was cut back by 4 bases and J by 3 bases. The CDR3 is 15 amino acids. Germline V gene data show CDR1 as MGHDK and CDR2 as SYGVNS. The CDR3 sequence is CASSARGSVKETQYF. Here the CDR3 DNA reads TGTGCCAGCAGTGCCAGGGGGTCGGTGAAAGAGACCCAGTACTTC.

This rearrangement joins TRBV10-3 to TRBJ1-4, with no clear D. The ends were cut back, 6 bases at V and 5 bases at J, with 13 bases in the middle. The germline gives CDR1 ENHRY, CDR2 SYGVKD. This CDR3 region has 14 residues. The CDR3 sequence is CAIRGNKLNEKLFF. In DNA form, the CDR3 reads TGTGCCATCAGGGGGAACAAACTAAATGAAAAACTGTTTTTT.